This TCR beta chain was identified during a study of vaccination and CD4 T cells after COVID-19. The treatment here: roughly 10-day PBMC culture with coronavirus spike peptide pools or control peptides (ViraFEST assay). The Oncomine TCR Beta short-read assay generated sequence data from the DNA of cultured CD4+ T cells. MiXCR, applied by TCRdb to the PCR reads, yields one record per CDR3 protein. The table records more than 9,000 distinct CDR3 sequences, roughly a third of them present only once. The germline V gene has CDR1 SGHTA and CDR2 FQGTGA. V gave up 5 bases and J gave up 0 bases, with 11 bases separating them. The length of the CDR3 is 15 residues. Regarding this clonotype: Its antigen is not identified.

This receptor was taken from a human donor who had recovered from COVID-19. This chain uses TRBV7-3 with TRBJ2-1, with D tentatively TRBD1 or TRBD2 (5 bases each). The sample taken for sequencing was CD4+ T cells from blood, cultured in vitro. The CDR3 loop is CASSPGTDSYNEQFF. The CDR3 nucleotides are TGTGCCAGCAGCCCAGGGACGGACTCCTACAATGAGCAGTTCTTC.